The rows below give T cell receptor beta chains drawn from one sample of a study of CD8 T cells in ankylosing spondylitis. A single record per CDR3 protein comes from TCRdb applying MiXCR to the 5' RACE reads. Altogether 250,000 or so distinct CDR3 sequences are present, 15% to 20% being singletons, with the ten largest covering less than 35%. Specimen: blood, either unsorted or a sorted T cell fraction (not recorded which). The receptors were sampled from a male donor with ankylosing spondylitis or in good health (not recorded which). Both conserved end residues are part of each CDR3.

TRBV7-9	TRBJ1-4	CASPGDTYEKLFF
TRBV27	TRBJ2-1	CASSLYGGSNNEQFF
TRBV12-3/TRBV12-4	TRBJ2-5	CASSQEALETQYF
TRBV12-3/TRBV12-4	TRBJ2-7	CASSFGGRSYEQYF
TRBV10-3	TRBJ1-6	CAISVVTYQSSYNSPLHF
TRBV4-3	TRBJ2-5	CASSHPGAQETQYF
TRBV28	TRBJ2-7	CASKFTGRGYEQYF
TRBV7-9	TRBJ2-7	CASSLALSGLAGVEQYF
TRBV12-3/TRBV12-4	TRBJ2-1	CASSSLTGEGDEQFF
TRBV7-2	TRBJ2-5	CASSLELAGGETQYF
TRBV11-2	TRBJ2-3	CASSSIWTDTQYF
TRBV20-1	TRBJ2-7	CSARDGSGRASYYEQYF
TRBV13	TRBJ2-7	CASSLEGRAPYEQYF
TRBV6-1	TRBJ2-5	CASRTGIGAQETQYF
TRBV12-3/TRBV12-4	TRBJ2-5	CASSWGRAQETQYF